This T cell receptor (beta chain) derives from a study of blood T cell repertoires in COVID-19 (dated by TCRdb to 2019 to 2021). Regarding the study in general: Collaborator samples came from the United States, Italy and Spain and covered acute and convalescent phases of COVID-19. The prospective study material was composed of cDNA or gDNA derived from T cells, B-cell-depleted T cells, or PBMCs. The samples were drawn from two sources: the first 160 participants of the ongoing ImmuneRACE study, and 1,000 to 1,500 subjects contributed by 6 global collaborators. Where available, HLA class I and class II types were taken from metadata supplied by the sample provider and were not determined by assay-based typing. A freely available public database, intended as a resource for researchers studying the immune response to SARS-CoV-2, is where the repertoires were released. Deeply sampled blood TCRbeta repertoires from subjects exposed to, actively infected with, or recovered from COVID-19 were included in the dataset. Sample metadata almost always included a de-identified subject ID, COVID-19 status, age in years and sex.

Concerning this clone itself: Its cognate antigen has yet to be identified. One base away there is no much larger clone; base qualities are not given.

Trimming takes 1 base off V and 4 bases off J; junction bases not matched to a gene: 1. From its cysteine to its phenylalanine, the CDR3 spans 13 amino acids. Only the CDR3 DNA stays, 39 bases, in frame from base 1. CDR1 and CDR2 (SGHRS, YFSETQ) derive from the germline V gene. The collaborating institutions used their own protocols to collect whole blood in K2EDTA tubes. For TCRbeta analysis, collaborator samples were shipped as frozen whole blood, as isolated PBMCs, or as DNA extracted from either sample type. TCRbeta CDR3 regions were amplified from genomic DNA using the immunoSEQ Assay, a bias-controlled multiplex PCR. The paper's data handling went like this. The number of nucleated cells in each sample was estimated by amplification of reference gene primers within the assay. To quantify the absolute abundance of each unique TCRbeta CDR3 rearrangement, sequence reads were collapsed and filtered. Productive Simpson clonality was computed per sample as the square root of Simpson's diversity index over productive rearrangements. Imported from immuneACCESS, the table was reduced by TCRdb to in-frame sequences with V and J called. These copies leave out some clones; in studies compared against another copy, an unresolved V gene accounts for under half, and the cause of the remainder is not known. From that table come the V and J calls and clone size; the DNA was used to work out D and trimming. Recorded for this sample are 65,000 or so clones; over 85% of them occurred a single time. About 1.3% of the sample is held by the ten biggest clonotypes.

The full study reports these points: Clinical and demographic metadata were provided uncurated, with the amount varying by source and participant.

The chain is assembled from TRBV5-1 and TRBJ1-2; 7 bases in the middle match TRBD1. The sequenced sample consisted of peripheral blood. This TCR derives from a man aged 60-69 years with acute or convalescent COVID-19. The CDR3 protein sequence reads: CASSLPGGYGYTF. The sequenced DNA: TGCGCCAGCAGCTTGCCAGGGGGCTATGGCTACACCTTC.